Presented here are 17 T cell receptor beta chains from one specimen sequenced in a study of blood T cell repertoires in COVID-19. Only in-frame clones appear in the TCRdb table, and some are missing; sequencing was by immunoSEQ multiplex PCR. Among 150,000 to 200,000 clones listed, approximately 78% were seen once. Specimen: peripheral blood. The receptors here all came from a woman aged 80 or over with active or convalescent COVID-19.

The CDR3 sequence is CASSLDGAETQYF. As DNA, the CDR3 is TGTGCCAGCAGCTTAGATGGGGCCGAGACCCAGTACTTC. This rearrangement joins TRBV7-9 to TRBJ2-5; TRBD1 might be the D (5 bases). Trimming took off 1 base at V and 5 bases at J, with 8 bases between the two ends. The CDR3 is made up of 13 amino acids. Looked up from germline, CDR1 is SEHNR and CDR2 is FQNEAQ (reference sequence). The entire variable domain, with the rest obtained from reference TRBV7-9 and TRBJ2-5, is as follows: DTGVSQNPRHKITKRGQNVTFRCDPISEHNRLYWYRQTLGQGPEFLTYFQNEAQLEKSRLLSDRFSAERPKGSFSTLEIQRTEQGDSAMYLCASSLDGAETQYFGPGTRLLVL.

This rearrangement joins TRBV5-5 to TRBJ2-1; the match to TRBD2 covers 7 bases. V trimming: 1 base; J trimming: 0 bases; junction bases outside the gene matches: 1. The length of the CDR3 is 15 residues. The germline CDR1 and CDR2 sequences are SGHKS and YYEKEE (reference sequence). The CDR3 DNA follows: TGTGCCAGCAGCTTGTCGGGAGGCTCCTACAATGAGCAGTTCTTC. Encoded protein: CASSLSGGSYNEQFF. The full variable domain, completed using reference TRBV5-5 and TRBJ2-1, is DAGVTQSPTHLIKTRGQQVTLRCSPISGHKSVSWYQQVLGQGPQFIFQYYEKEERGRGNFPDRFSARQFPNYSSELNVNALLLGDSALYLCASSLSGGSYNEQFFGPGTRLTVL.

V gene TRBV5-1 combines with J gene TRBJ2-5, with 8 bases lining up with TRBD2. V lost 3 bases, J lost 1 base, and 5 bases stayed unmatched. This CDR3 is 15 amino acids long. CDR1 and CDR2 (germline): SGHRS, YFSETQ. CDR3 nucleotides: TGCGCCAGCAGCTCCACCGGGACTAGCCAAGAGACCCAGTACTTC. Translating gives CASSSTGTSQETQYF.

The chain combines TRBV18 with TRBJ1-2, with a possible D match to TRBD1 (6 bases). The germline gives CDR1 KGHSH, CDR2 LQKENI. CDR3 size: 15 residues. V lost 3 bases and J 1 base, leaving 12 bases between the germline ends. CDR3 bases: TGTGCCAGCTCACCCACTGGACAGAGTAACTATGGCTACACCTTC. It is translated as CASSPTGQSNYGYTF.

The rearrangement links TRBV19 to TRBJ2-1, with unresolved D. The CDR3 contains 13 residues. Germline CDR1 and CDR2: LNHDA and SQIVND (reference sequence). V was shortened by 6 bases and J by 4 bases, with 10 bases between the two germline ends. The DNA of the CDR3 is TGTGCCAGTAGGTCAAAAACTTACAATGAGCAGTTCTTC. Its protein product is CASRSKTYNEQFF.

CDR3 nucleotides: TGTGCCAGCAGTCTAATATCAGGGAATGAAGCTTTCTTT. Amino acid sequence: CASSLISGNEAFF. This chain links TRBV14 with TRBJ1-1; possibly TRBD1 for D (5 bases). Between the trimmed V and J ends, which lost 6 bases and 7 bases, there was a span of 15 bases. This CDR3 has 13 residues. CDR1 and CDR2 (germline): SGHDN, FVKESK.

This rearrangement joins TRBV19 to TRBJ1-1, with D possibly being TRBD1 (6 bases). The CDR3 length is 14 residues. Germline CDR1 is LNHDA and CDR2 is SQIVND (reference sequence). The V end lost 5 bases, the J end lost 5 bases, and 15 bases lay between the germline ends. The CDR3 coding sequence is TGTGCCAGTAGTCTCCCACAGGGTAGGACTGAAGCTTTCTTT. It yields the protein CASSLPQGRTEAFF.

This chain uses TRBV7-3 with TRBJ1-1; D call uncertain. V was pared by 1 base and J by 1 base, with 7 bases between. CDR1 and CDR2 (germline): SGHTA, FQGTGA. The CDR3 consists of 14 residues. Written as DNA, the CDR3 is TGTGCCAGCAGCTTAAGTCCCAGGAACACTGAAGCTTTCTTT. Residues: CASSLSPRNTEAFF.

This clone turned up a few times. The CDR3 is CASSQGQPNTEAFF. DNA for the CDR3: TGTGCCAGCAGTCAAGGACAGCCGAACACTGAAGCTTTCTTT. The chain couples TRBV25-1 to TRBJ1-1; D is perhaps TRBD1 (6 bases). V was shortened by 5 bases and J by 1 base, with 11 bases between the two germline ends. The CDR3 consists of 14 residues. Germline V gene data show CDR1 as MGHDK and CDR2 as SYGVNS.

The chain recombines TRBV7-2 with TRBJ1-1, with TRBD1 matching over 9 bases. Germline assignment: CDR1 SGHTA and CDR2 FQGNSA. The V and J ends lost 4 bases and 6 bases, in that order; junction bases with no gene match: 9. This CDR3 contains 15 residues. The CDR3 region has the DNA TGTGCCAGCAGCTCTAGGACAGGGGAAGTTTCTGAAGCTTTCTTT. It encodes CASSSRTGEVSEAFF.

The CDR3 DNA follows: TGTGCCAGTAGTATAGGGCCAACCTACGAGCAGTACTTC. This codes for CASSIGPTYEQYF. V and J are TRBV19 and TRBJ2-7; D call uncertain. The CDR3 loop spans 13 amino acids. CDR1 and CDR2 from the germline V gene are LNHDA and SQIVND (reference sequence). Trimming removed 1 base at V and 2 bases at J, with 6 bases between.

The chain links TRBV6-1 to TRBJ2-4; D is perhaps TRBD2 (6 bases). Trimming pared 3 bases from V and 0 bases from J, leaving 18 bases between. The CDR3 runs to 18 residues. Germline values: CDR1 MNHNS, CDR2 SASEGT. For the CDR3, the DNA is TGTGCCAGCAGTGAGGAGGGTAGGGTCAGAATAGCCAAAAACATTCAGTACTTC. It specifies CASSEEGRVRIAKNIQYF.

The rearrangement uses TRBV4-1 and TRBJ2-3; TRBD1 agrees at 7 bases. The CDR3 extends over 14 amino acids. Germline loops: CDR1 MGHRA, CDR2 YSYEKL. V shed 4 bases, J shed 2 bases, and the junction held 3 bases outside the gene matches. The CDR3 loop is CASSPGQYTDTQYF. CDR3 DNA sequence: TGCGCCAGCAGCCCGGGACAGTACACAGATACGCAGTATTTT.

Of note for this clone: This specimen includes other DNA sequences encoding the same CDR3. J is TRBJ1-4 and V is TRBV2; 10 bases fit TRBD1. Germline loops: CDR1 SNHLY, CDR2 FYNNEI. With 4 bases clipped from V and 5 bases from J, the junction kept 1 base outside the gene matches. This CDR3 is built from 14 residues. The CDR3 DNA reads as TGTGCCAGCAGTGTGGGACAGGGGAATGAAAAACTGTTTTTT. Amino acids: CASSVGQGNEKLFF.

This chain links TRBV5-1 with TRBJ1-1; 7 bases are shared with TRBD1. Germline values: CDR1 SGHRS, CDR2 YFSETQ. After removal of 5 bases from V and 0 bases from J, the junction contained 7 bases not matched to a gene. The CDR3 runs 15 residues. As DNA, the CDR3 is TGCGCCAGCAGGCTGGAGGGACAGATGAACACTGAAGCTTTCTTT. Its translation is CASRLEGQMNTEAFF.

The rearrangement uses TRBV19 and TRBJ2-7; the match to TRBD1 covers 9 bases. Germline values: CDR1 LNHDA, CDR2 SQIVND (reference sequence). V shed 5 bases and J 2 bases; nucleotides not matched to a gene: 7. The CDR3 runs to 15 residues. In DNA form, the CDR3 reads TGTGCCAGTAGTCACCTCGGACAGGGGACCTACGAGCAGTACTTC. It specifies CASSHLGQGTYEQYF.

This chain connects TRBV29-1 to TRBJ1-2, with TRBD1 matching over 10 bases. The V gene end was trimmed by 2 bases and the J gene end by 4 bases; junction bases not matched to a gene: 4. Per germline, CDR1 SQVTM and CDR2 ANQGSEA. The CDR3 is 14 residues long. For the CDR3, the DNA is TGCAGCGTTGAAAGGGACAGGGGCGCCTATGGCTACACCTTC. Encoded protein: CSVERDRGAYGYTF. The variable domain in full, completed from reference TRBV29-1 and TRBJ1-2, reads SAVISQKPSRDICQRGTSLTIQCQVDSQVTMMFWYRQQPGQSLTLIATANQGSEATYESGFVIDKFPISRPNLTFSTLTVSNMSPEDSSIYLCSVERDRGAYGYTFGSGTRLTVV.